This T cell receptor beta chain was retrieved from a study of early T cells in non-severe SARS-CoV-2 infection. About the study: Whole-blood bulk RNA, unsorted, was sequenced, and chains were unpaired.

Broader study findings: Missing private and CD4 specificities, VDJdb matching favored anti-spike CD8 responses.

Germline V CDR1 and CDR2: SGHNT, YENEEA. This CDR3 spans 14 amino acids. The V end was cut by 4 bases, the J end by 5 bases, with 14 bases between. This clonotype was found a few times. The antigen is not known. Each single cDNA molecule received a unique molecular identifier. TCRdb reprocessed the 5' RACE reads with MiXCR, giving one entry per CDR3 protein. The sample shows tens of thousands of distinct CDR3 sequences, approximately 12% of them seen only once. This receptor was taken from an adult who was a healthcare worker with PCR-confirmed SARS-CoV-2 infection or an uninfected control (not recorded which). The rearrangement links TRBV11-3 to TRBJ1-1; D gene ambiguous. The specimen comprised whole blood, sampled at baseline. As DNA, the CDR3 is TGTGCCAGCAGCTCCCTGATGTATGAGACTGAAGCTTTCTTT. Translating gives CASSSLMYETEAFF.